Listed below are T cell receptor beta chains from one sample, sequenced in a study of blood T cells in healthy people across ages. TCRdb re-analysed the 5' RACE reads in MiXCR, keeping a single row per CDR3 protein. The table lists under 1,100,000 distinct CDR3 sequences, under 30% of them singletons, with approximately 0.71% in the top ten. In addition, the sample was reused for a study of T cells of mothers and their children.

The specimen was blood. These receptors were taken from a girl aged 2 to 9 in good health. Both conserved end residues are part of each CDR3. Fields, in order: V gene, clone size, D gene, J gene, CDR3 DNA, CDR3 protein. The D gene is left open where the match is weak. Size is omitted from some rows. Given values are once, few, many or a class for expanded clones.

TRBV10-3	.	.	TRBJ1-1	TGTGCCATCAGTGAATTAAGAGGGAGTGAAGCTTTCTTT	CAISELRGSEAFF
TRBV25-1	.	.	TRBJ2-1	TGTGCCAGCAGTGCTCTAGTGACTGAGCAGTTCTTC	CASSALVTEQFF
TRBV28	.	TRBD2	TRBJ2-3	TGTGCCAGCAGTTTCCGAGCTAGCGGGACAGATACGCAGTATTTT	CASSFRASGTDTQYF
TRBV18	few	.	TRBJ2-5	TGTGCCAGCTCACCACCGGGGGGAGAGGTGACCCAGTACTTC	CASSPPGGEVTQYF
TRBV5-1	.	.	TRBJ1-5	TGCGCCAGCAGCGAGATCGGGAATAGCAATCAGCCCCAGCATTTT	CASSEIGNSNQPQHF
TRBV12-3/TRBV12-4	few	TRBD2	TRBJ2-5	TGTGCCAGCAGTCCACACGGGACTAGCGATAGGGGAGAGACCCAGTACTTC	CASSPHGTSDRGETQYF
TRBV29-1	few	.	TRBJ2-1	TGCAGCGTTGAGGGGGCTGAGCAGTTCTTC	CSVEGAEQFF
TRBV6-1	.	.	TRBJ2-1	TGTGCCAGCAGTGAACGGGGGGCTCATGAGCAGTTCTTC	CASSERGAHEQFF
TRBV10-3	few	TRBD1	TRBJ2-5	TGTGCCATCAGGGGGACAGTTGAAGAGACCCAGTACTTC	CAIRGTVEETQYF
TRBV27	few	.	TRBJ2-5	TGTGCCAGCAGTTTATCCCACGGGACAAAAAACCAAGAGACCCAGTACTTC	CASSLSHGTKNQETQYF
TRBV12-3/TRBV12-4	once	TRBD1	TRBJ2-5	TGTGCCAGCAGTTTAGCGCGTTATAGGACAGGGACAGAGACCCAGTACTTC	CASSLARYRTGTETQYF
TRBV19	few	.	TRBJ2-7	TGTGCCAGTAGTCGGGCAGGGAGATTCTACGAGCAGTACTTC	CASSRAGRFYEQYF
TRBV12-3/TRBV12-4	.	.	TRBJ2-1	TGTGCCAGCAGTTTTAGTCCTACCGCCTACAATGAGCAGTTCTTC	CASSFSPTAYNEQFF
TRBV6-5	few	.	TRBJ1-4	TGTGCCAGCAGTTACGGGACACAGGATCCTGAAAAACTGTTTTTT	CASSYGTQDPEKLFF
TRBV12-3/TRBV12-4	few	.	TRBJ2-2	TGTGCCAGCAGGCATAAGGGCGGCACCGGGGAGCTGTTTTTT	CASRHKGGTGELFF
TRBV20-1	few	TRBD2	TRBJ2-1	TGCAGTGCTCATAGCGGGGGGGACTACAATGAGCAGTTCTTC	CSAHSGGDYNEQFF
TRBV5-1	few	.	TRBJ2-3	TGCGCCAGCAGCGTCCTGATCACAGATACGCAGTATTTT	CASSVLITDTQYF
TRBV7-9	.	.	TRBJ2-2	TGTGCCAGCAGCTTAGAAGGACTAAGCGCCGGGGAGCTGTTTTTT	CASSLEGLSAGELFF
TRBV3-1	few	TRBD1	TRBJ2-1	TGTGCCAGCAGACCTAGGACAGGGCTGAATGAGCAGTTCTTC	CASRPRTGLNEQFF
TRBV5-1	.	.	TRBJ1-2	TGCGCCAGCAGTTTGGAGGGGGAGGTAACTGGCTACACCTTC	CASSLEGEVTGYTF
TRBV10-2	.	.	TRBJ1-1	TGCGCCAGCAGTCCAGGGGCGGTGTACACTGAAGCTTTCTTT	CASSPGAVYTEAFF
TRBV6-5	.	.	TRBJ1-3	TGTGCCAGCAGCCGCTATCCGGACGGAGGAAACACCATATATTTT	CASSRYPDGGNTIYF
TRBV6-1	.	.	TRBJ2-1	TGTGCCAGCAGTGAAGCTTCATTAATCGATGAGCAGTTCTTC	CASSEASLIDEQFF
TRBV29-1	.	TRBD2	TRBJ2-7	TGCAGCGTTCTGCGGGAGTTAAGCTCCTACGAGCAGTACTTC	CSVLRELSSYEQYF